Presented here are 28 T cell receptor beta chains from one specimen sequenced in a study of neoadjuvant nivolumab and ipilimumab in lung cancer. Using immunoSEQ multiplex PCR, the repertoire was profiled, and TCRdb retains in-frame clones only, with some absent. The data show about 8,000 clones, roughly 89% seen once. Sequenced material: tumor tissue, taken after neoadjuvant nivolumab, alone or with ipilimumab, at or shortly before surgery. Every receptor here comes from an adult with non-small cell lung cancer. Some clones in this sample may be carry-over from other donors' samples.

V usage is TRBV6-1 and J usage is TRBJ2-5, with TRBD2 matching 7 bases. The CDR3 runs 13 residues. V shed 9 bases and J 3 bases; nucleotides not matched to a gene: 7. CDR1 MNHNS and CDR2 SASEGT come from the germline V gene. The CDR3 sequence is CASSRDYKETQYF. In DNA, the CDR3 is TGTGCCAGTTCCAGGGACTACAAAGAGACCCAGTACTTC.

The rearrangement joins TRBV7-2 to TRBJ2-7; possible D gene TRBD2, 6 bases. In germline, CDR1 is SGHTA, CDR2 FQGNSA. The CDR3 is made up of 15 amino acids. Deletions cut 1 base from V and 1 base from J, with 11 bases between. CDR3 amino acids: CASSLGGRLSYEQYF. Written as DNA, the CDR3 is TGTGCCAGCAGCTTAGGTGGGAGGTTATCCTACGAGCAGTACTTC.

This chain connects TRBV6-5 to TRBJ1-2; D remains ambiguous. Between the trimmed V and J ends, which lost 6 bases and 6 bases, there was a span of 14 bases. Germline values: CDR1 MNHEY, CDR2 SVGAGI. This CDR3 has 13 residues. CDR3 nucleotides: TGTGCCAGCAGGCTGGACCGAAAAAATGGCTACACCTTC. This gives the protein CASRLDRKNGYTF.

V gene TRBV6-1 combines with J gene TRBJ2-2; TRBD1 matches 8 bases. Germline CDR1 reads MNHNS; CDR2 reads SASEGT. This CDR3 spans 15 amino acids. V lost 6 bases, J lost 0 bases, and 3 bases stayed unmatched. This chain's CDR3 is CASRLGQANTGELFF. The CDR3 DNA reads TGTGCCAGCAGGCTGGGACAGGCGAACACCGGGGAGCTGTTTTTT.

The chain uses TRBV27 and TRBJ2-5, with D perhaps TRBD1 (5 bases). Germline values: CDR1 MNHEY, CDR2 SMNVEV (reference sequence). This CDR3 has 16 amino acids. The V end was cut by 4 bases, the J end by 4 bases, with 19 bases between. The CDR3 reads CASSYGALSRRETQYF. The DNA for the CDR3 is TGTGCCAGCAGTTATGGGGCACTCTCCAGGCGAGAGACCCAGTACTTC.

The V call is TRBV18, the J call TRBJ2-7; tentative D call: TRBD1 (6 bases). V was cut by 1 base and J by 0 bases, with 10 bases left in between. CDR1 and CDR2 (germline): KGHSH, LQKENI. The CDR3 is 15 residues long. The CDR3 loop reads CASSPQGVHSYEQYF. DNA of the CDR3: TGTGCCAGCTCACCACAGGGGGTACACTCCTACGAGCAGTACTTC. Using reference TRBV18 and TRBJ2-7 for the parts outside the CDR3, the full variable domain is NAGVMQNPRHLVRRRGQEARLRCSPMKGHSHVYWYRQLPEEGLKFMVYLQKENIIDESGMPKERFSAEFPKEGPSILRIQQVVRGDSAAYFCASSPQGVHSYEQYFGPGTRLTVT.

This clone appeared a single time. Here the CDR3 reads CASSLGTGAYEQYF. In nucleotides, the CDR3 is TGCGCCAGCAGCCTCGGGACAGGGGCCTACGAGCAGTACTTC. The rearrangement joins TRBV10-1 to TRBJ2-7; 10 bases align to TRBD1. Germline V gives CDR1 WNHNN, CDR2 SYGVQD (reference sequence). J gave up 2 bases and V 6 bases, and 4 bases lay outside the gene matches. The CDR3 covers 14 residues.

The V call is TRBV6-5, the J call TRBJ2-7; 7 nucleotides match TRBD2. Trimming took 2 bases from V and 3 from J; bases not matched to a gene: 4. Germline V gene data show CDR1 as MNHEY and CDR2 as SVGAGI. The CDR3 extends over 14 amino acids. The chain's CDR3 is CASSYTGGGYEQYF. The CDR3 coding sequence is TGTGCCAGCAGTTACACGGGGGGAGGCTACGAGCAGTACTTC.

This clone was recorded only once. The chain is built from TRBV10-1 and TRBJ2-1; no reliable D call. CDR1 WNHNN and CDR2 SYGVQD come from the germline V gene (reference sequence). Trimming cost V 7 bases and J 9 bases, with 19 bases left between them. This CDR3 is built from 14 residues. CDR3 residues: CASTKIWPGGEQFF. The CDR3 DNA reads TGCGCCAGCACCAAGATATGGCCAGGCGGTGAGCAGTTCTTC.

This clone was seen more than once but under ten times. CDR3 region: CSAMGTYEQYF. The CDR3 coding sequence is TGCAGTGCTATGGGGACCTACGAGCAGTACTTC. This chain joins TRBV20-1 and TRBJ2-7; D is unresolved. This CDR3 spans 11 amino acids. The germline gives CDR1 DFQATT, CDR2 SNEGSKA (reference sequence). V was cut by 4 bases and J by 2 bases, with 6 bases left in between.

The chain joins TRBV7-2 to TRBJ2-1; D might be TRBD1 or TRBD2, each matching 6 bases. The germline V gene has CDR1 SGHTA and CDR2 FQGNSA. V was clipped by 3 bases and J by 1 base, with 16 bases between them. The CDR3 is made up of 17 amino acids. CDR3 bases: TGTGCCAGCAGCTTTATGGCGGGACAATGGTCCTACAATGAGCAGTTCTTC. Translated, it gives CASSFMAGQWSYNEQFF.

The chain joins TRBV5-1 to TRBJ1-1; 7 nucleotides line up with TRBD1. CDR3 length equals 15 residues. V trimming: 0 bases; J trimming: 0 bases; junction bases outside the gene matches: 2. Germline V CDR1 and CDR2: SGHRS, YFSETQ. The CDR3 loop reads CASSLAGTVNTEAFF. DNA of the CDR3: TGCGCCAGCAGCTTGGCGGGGACAGTGAACACTGAAGCTTTCTTT.

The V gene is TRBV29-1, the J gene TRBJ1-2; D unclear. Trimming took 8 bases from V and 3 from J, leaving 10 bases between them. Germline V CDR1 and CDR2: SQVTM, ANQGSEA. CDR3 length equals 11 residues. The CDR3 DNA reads TGCAGCATTAAAACTGACTATGGCTACACCTTC. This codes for CSIKTDYGYTF.

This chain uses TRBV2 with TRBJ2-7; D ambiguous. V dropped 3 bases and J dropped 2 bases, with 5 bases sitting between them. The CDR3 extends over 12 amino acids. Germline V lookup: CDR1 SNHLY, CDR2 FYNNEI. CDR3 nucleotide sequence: TGTGCCAGCAGTGAGAGAACCTACGAGCAGTACTTC. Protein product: CASSERTYEQYF.

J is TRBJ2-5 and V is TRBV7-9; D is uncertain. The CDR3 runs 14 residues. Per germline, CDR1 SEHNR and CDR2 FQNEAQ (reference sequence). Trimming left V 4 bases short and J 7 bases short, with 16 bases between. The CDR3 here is CASSSPSPPVTQYF. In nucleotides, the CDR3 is TGTGCCAGCAGCTCACCCTCGCCCCCAGTGACCCAGTACTTC.

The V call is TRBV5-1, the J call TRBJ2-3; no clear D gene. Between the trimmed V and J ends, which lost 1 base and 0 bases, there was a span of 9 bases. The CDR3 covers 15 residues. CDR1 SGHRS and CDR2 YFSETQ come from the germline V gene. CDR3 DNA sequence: TGCGCCAGCAGCTTGTCACGAACTAGCACAGATACGCAGTATTTT. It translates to CASSLSRTSTDTQYF.

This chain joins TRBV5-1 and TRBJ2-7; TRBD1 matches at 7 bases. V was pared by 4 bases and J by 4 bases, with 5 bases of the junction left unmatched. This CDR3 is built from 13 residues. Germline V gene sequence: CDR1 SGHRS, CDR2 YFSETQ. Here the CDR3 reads CASSQTGSYEQYF. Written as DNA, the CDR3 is TGCGCCAGCAGCCAGACAGGGTCGTACGAGCAGTACTTC.

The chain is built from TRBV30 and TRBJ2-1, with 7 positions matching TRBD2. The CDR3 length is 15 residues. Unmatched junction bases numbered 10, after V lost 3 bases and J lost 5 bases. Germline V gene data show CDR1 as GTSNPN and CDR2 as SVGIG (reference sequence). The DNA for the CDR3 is TGTGCCTGGAGGGGGGACTACCACATGAACAATGAGCAGTTCTTC. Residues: CAWRGDYHMNNEQFF.

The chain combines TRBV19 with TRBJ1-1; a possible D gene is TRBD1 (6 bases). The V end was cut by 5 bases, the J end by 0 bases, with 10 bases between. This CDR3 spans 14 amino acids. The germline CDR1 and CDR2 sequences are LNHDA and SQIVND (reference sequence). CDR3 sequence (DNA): TGTGCCAGTAGTCAAGGGGGAATGAACACTGAAGCTTTCTTT. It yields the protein CASSQGGMNTEAFF.

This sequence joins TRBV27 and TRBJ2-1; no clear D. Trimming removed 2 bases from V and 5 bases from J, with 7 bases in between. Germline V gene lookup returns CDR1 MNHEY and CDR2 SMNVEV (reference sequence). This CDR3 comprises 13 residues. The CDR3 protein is CASSLDGHNEQFF. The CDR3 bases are TGTGCCAGCAGTTTAGACGGACACAATGAGCAGTTCTTC.

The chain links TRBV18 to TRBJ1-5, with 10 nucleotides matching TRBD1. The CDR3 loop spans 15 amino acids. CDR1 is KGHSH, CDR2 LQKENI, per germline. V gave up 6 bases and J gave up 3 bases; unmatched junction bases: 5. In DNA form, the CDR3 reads TGTGCCAGCTCCCTAGGGACAGGGGACAATCAGCCCCAGCATTTT. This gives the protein CASSLGTGDNQPQHF.

The CDR3 DNA reads TGCAGCCACGGACTAGCGACAGATACGCAGTATTTT. This gives the protein CSHGLATDTQYF. This sequence joins TRBV29-1 and TRBJ2-3; 9 bases agree with TRBD2. Germline CDR1 is SQVTM and CDR2 is ANQGSEA. The J segment lost 3 bases and the V segment lost 8 bases, leaving 3 bases of the junction unmatched. This CDR3 has 12 residues.

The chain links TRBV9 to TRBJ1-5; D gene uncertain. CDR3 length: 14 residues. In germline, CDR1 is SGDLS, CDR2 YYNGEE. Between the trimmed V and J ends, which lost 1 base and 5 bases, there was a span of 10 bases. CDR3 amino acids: CASSVSGVDQPQHF. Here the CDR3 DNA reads TGTGCCAGCAGCGTATCAGGAGTAGATCAGCCCCAGCATTTT.

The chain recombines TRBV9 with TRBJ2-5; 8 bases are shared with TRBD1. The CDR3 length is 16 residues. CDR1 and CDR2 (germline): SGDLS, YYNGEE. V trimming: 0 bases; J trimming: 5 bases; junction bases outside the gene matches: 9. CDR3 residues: CASSVEPGTGLETQYF. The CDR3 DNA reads TGTGCCAGCAGCGTAGAACCCGGGACAGGTCTGGAGACCCAGTACTTC.

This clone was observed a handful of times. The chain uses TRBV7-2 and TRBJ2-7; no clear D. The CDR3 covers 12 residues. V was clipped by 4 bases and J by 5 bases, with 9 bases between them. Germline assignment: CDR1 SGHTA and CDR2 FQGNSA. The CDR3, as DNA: TGTGCCAGCAGCTCGTACAGAAACGAGCAGTACTTC. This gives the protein CASSSYRNEQYF.

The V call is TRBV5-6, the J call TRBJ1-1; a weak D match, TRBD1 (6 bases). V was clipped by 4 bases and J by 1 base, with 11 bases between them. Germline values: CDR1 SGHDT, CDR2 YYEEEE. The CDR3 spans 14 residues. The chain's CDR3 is CASSGRGPNTEAFF. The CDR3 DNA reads TGTGCCAGCAGCGGTCGGGGGCCGAACACTGAAGCTTTCTTT.

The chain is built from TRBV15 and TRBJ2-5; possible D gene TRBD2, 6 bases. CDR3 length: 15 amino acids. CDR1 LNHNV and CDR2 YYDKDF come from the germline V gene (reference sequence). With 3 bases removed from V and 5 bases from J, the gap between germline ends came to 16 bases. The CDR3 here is CATSSPLAWGETQYF. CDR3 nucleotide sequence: TGTGCCACCAGCAGCCCTCTAGCGTGGGGGGAGACCCAGTACTTC.

The CDR3 bases are TGTGCCAGCTGGACAGGCAACACTGAAGCTTTCTTT. Translation: CASWTGNTEAFF. The genes are TRBV7-9 and TRBJ1-1; TRBD1 aligns across 7 bases. Germline V gene lookup returns CDR1 SEHNR and CDR2 FQNEAQ (reference sequence). CDR3 length: 12 amino acids. J gave up 2 bases and V 8 bases, and 2 bases lay outside the gene matches.